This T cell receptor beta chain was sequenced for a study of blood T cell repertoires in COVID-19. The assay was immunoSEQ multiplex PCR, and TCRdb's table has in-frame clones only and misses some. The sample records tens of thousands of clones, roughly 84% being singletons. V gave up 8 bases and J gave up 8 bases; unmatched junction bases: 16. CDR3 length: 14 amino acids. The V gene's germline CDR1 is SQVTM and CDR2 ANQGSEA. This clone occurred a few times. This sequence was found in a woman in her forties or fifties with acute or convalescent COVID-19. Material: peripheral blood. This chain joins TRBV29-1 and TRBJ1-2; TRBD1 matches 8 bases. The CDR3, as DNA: TGCAGCACACCTATGCAGGGGGCTCAGGAAGGCTACACCTTC. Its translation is CSTPMQGAQEGYTF.